These 3 T cell receptor beta chains were all obtained from the same sample, sequenced in a study of beta chain features in type 1 diabetes. For these receptors, no antigen is known. Investigators reverse transcribed all isolated RNA, so they sequenced expressed TCRB transcripts. Method: immunoSEQ multiplex PCR; TCRdb's copy keeps in-frame clones and lacks some. The sample contains about 360,000 clones, over 9.5% of which appear only once. Study outcomes and limitations: All four CD4+ subsets of Type 1 diabetes patients contained TCRB CDR3s that were moderately but significantly shorter.

The specimen was naive CD4+ T cells from blood. These receptors all come from a woman younger than 30 with type 1 diabetes.

There are a few counts of this clone. The V gene is TRBV7-2, the J gene TRBJ2-7, with 7 bases identical to TRBD2. Germline lookup yields CDR1 SGHTA and CDR2 FQGNSA. This CDR3 has 16 amino acids. The ends lost 5 bases at V and 5 bases at J; junction bases unmatched: 15. Here the CDR3 reads CASSTSWEGGINEQYF. Here the CDR3 DNA reads TGTGCCAGCAGCACATCGTGGGAGGGAGGTATTAACGAGCAGTACTTC. The full variable domain, rest sourced from reference TRBV7-2 and TRBJ2-7, is GAGVSQSPSNKVTEKGKDVELRCDPISGHTALYWYRQSLGQGLEFLIYFQGNSAPDKSGLPSDRFSAERTGGSVSTLTIQRTQQEDSAVYLCASSTSWEGGINEQYFGPGTRLTVT.

The sample holds a few counts of this clone. The CDR3 coding sequence is TGTGCCAGCAGCCGGCGGGAGAACAATGAGCAGTTCTTC. It translates to CASSRRENNEQFF. The V call is TRBV7-2, the J call TRBJ2-1, with 7 bases fitting TRBD2. Trimming removed 5 bases from V and 5 bases from J; junction bases left unmatched: 3. CDR3 size: 13 residues. The germline V gene encodes CDR1 SGHTA and CDR2 FQGNSA.

The CDR3 bases are TGCAGCGTCGCGACAGGGGGTGCGGAGACCCAGTACTTC. Its translation is CSVATGGAETQYF. This chain joins TRBV29-1 and TRBJ2-5; 9 positions match TRBD1. There are 13 residues in the CDR3. The V and J ends lost 6 bases and 5 bases, in that order; junction bases with no gene match: 7. Germline V lookup: CDR1 SQVTM, CDR2 ANQGSEA.